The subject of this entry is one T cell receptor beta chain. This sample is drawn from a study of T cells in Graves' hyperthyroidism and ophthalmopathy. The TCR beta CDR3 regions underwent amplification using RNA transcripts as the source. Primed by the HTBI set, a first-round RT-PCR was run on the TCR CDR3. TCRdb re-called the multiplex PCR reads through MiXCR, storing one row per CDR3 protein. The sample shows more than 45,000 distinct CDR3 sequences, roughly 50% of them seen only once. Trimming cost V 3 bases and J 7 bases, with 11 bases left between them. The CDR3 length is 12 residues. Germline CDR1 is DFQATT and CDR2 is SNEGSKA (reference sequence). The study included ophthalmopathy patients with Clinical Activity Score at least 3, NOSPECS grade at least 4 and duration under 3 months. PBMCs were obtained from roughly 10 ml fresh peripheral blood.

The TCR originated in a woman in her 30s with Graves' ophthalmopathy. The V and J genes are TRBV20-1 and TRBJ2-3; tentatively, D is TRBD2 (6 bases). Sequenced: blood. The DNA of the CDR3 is TGCAGTGCTAGGCACGGGGGAAATACGCAGTATTTT. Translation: CSARHGGNTQYF.